The 17 T cell receptor beta chains given below trace back to one sample, sequenced in a study of blood T cells in healthy people across ages (dated by TCRdb to the mid-2010s). Libraries came from 5' RACE. The listed sequencing device is Illumina HiSeq 2500. A second PCR of about 6 to 11 cycles was performed with a sample-barcoded 5' primer and a J-beta primer mix. The raw public reads went through TCRdb reprocessing: fastp at Q25, MiXCR clone calling, in-frame beta chains kept. Duplicate CDR3 protein sequences are folded into a single record with the most common DNA and genes. The sample data list 700,000 to 800,000 distinct CDR3 sequences, and roughly 45% of these were observed just once. The ten largest clones add up to roughly 20% of the sample. Sequencing was carried out using blood. The receptors were sampled from a woman aged 55-69 years in good health.

This clonotype appeared once. Relative to the germline gene, one junction end is altered; a read error may explain this. The chain couples TRBV6-2 or TRBV6-3 to TRBJ1-5, with a weak D call TRBD1 (5 bases). Looked up from germline, CDR1 is MNHEY and CDR2 is SVGEGT. The CDR3 spans 12 residues. CDR3 nucleotide sequence: TGTGCCAGCACCGGGATGGGGCAGCCCCAGCGTTTT. Protein sequence: CASTGMGQPQRF.

The chain links TRBV6-2 or TRBV6-3 to TRBJ1-2; D is unresolved. Deletions cut 7 bases from V and 4 bases from J, with 7 bases between. CDR1 MNHEY and CDR2 SVGEGT come from the germline V gene. The CDR3 runs to 11 residues. CDR3 region: CASTGVYGYTF. The DNA of the CDR3 is TGTGCCAGCACCGGGGTCTATGGCTACACCTTC.

The chain couples TRBV3-1 to TRBJ2-3; D is uncertain. Germline CDR1 LGHDT, CDR2 YNNKEL (reference sequence). This CDR3 spans 9 amino acids. Trimming stripped 4 bases from V and 14 bases from J, with 7 bases between. CDR3 sequence (DNA): TGTGCCAGCAGCCCCCCGGTGTATTTT. Its protein is CASSPPVYF.

This chain connects TRBV12-3 or TRBV12-4 to TRBJ2-1; either TRBD1 or TRBD2 may supply D (5 bases each). The CDR3 covers 17 residues. V lost 2 bases, J lost 0 bases, and 14 bases lay in between. CDR3 DNA sequence: TGTGCCAGCAGTTTAATACACGGGACGGGCTCCTACAATGAGCAGTTCTTC. It specifies CASSLIHGTGSYNEQFF.

The chain uses TRBV27 and TRBJ2-1; D perhaps matches TRBD2 (6 bases). The V gene lost 6 bases and the J gene lost 6 bases, with 15 bases spanning the gap. This CDR3 is 14 amino acids long. Germline V CDR1 and CDR2: MNHEY, SMNVEV (reference sequence). The CDR3 loop reads CASRVGGIFNEQFF. The CDR3 region has the DNA TGTGCCAGCAGGGTTGGGGGGATCTTCAATGAGCAGTTCTTC.

The gene calls are TRBV7-2 and TRBJ2-1; either TRBD1 or TRBD2 may supply D (5 bases each). The V end was cut by 0 bases, the J end by 5 bases, with 8 bases between. The germline gives CDR1 SGHTA, CDR2 FQGNSA. The CDR3 is 14 residues long. CDR3 DNA: TGTGCCAGCAGCTTAGCGGGGGAGCACAATGAGCAGTTCTTC. Its translation is CASSLAGEHNEQFF.

The sample holds a few counts of this clonotype. The CDR3 DNA is TGTGCCAGCACCGGCGGGAGGCCTTACAATGAGCAGTTCTTC. Its translation is CASTGGRPYNEQFF. V gene TRBV12-3 or TRBV12-4 combines with J gene TRBJ2-1, with 8 bases lining up with TRBD2. The CDR3 runs to 14 residues. The junction had 6 bases not matched to a gene; V was cut back by 7 bases and J by 4 bases.

This chain joins TRBV7-9 and TRBJ2-7; 7 bases align to TRBD2. V was clipped by 5 bases and J by 3 bases; unmatched bases: 7. The CDR3 loop spans 14 amino acids. Germline loops: CDR1 SEHNR, CDR2 FQNEAQ (reference sequence). The CDR3, as DNA: TGTGCCAGCAGCCCGCGGGAGACAAACTACGAGCAGTACTTC. Protein product: CASSPRETNYEQYF.

About this clonotype itself: With a much larger clone just one base away, this may be a read error. CDR3 sequence: CASSLEGGGGYGCTF. The CDR3 nucleotides read TGTGCCAGCAGCCTGGAGGGAGGAGGTGGCTATGGCTGCACCTTC. The V call is TRBV3-1, the J call TRBJ1-2; D unclear. Germline V gene data show CDR1 as LGHDT and CDR2 as YNNKEL (reference sequence). There are 15 residues in the CDR3.

This clonotype has a handful of counts. The chain uses TRBV10-3 and TRBJ2-1, with a possible D match to TRBD1 (6 bases). This CDR3 is 14 amino acids long. Trimming stripped 10 bases from V and 5 bases from J, with 18 bases between. Germline V CDR1 and CDR2: ENHRY, SYGVKD. The CDR3 spells CATLGRTDNNEQFF. Here the CDR3 DNA reads TGTGCCACCCTGGGGCGGACAGACAACAATGAGCAGTTCTTC.

The table lists this clonotype with a few counts. The chain uses TRBV29-1 and TRBJ2-1; D might be TRBD1 (5 bases). CDR1 SQVTM and CDR2 ANQGSEA come from the germline V gene. V dropped 6 bases and J dropped 0 bases, with 9 bases sitting between them. CDR3 length: 13 amino acids. For the CDR3, the DNA is TGCAGCGTCCGGACACCCTCCTACAATGAGCAGTTCTTC. Translating it yields CSVRTPSYNEQFF.

With respect to this clonotype: A read error is possible here, since a much larger clone lies one base away. The CDR3 nucleotides are TGCGCCAGCAGGGCAGGGACCTCCCCAGATACGCAGTATTTT. Translating it yields CASRAGTSPDTQYF. The chain recombines TRBV5-1 with TRBJ2-3; tentatively, D is TRBD1 or TRBD2 (5 bases each). This CDR3 has 14 amino acids. Germline V gene sequence: CDR1 SGHRS, CDR2 YFSETQ. V gave up 5 bases and J gave up 4 bases, with 14 bases separating them. Full variable domain (missing parts from reference TRBV5-1 and TRBJ2-3): KAGVTQTPRYLIKTRGQQVTLSCSPISGHRSVSWYQQTPGQGLQFLFEYFSETQRNKGNFPGRFSGRQFSNSRSEMNVSTLELGDSALYLCASRAGTSPDTQYFGPGTRLTVL.

This clonotype was seen a handful of times. Here the CDR3 DNA reads TGCAGTGCTAGAATCCAGGGGTTAGACTATGGCTACACCTTC. Its translation: CSARIQGLDYGYTF. The chain employs TRBV20-1 and TRBJ1-2, with D possibly being TRBD1 (6 bases). The germline CDR1 and CDR2 sequences are DFQATT and SNEGSKA (reference sequence). The CDR3 is made up of 14 amino acids. The V end was cut by 2 bases, the J end by 3 bases, with 13 bases between.

This clonotype was recorded a few times. The CDR3 region has the DNA TGCAGCGTTGAAGTGCGAGGGAGCTCCTACAATGAGCAGTTCTTC. As protein: CSVEVRGSSYNEQFF. The V gene is TRBV29-1, the J gene TRBJ2-1; D is possibly TRBD2 (5 bases). Germline assignment: CDR1 SQVTM and CDR2 ANQGSEA. This CDR3 has 15 residues. Trimming removed 1 base from V and 0 bases from J, with 10 bases in between.

The V and J genes are TRBV28 and TRBJ2-3, with TRBD2 as a possible D gene (6 bases). CDR3 size: 14 residues. The germline gives CDR1 MDHEN, CDR2 SYDVKM. Trimming stripped 5 bases from V and 1 base from J, with 10 bases between. In DNA, the CDR3 is TGTGCCAGCAGTGCGGGACCGGGCACAGATACGCAGTATTTT. Protein: CASSAGPGTDTQYF.

This clonotype came up a few times. This chain links TRBV20-1 with TRBJ2-5; 7 bases match TRBD1. The germline V gene has CDR1 DFQATT and CDR2 SNEGSKA (reference sequence). With V trimmed by 6 bases and J by 4 bases, 8 bases remained unmatched. The CDR3 extends over 13 amino acids. The CDR3 loop reads CSAPKGAGETQYF. The CDR3 DNA follows: TGCAGTGCCCCGAAGGGGGCGGGAGAGACCCAGTACTTC.

The chain combines TRBV27 with TRBJ1-1; 7 nucleotides agree with TRBD1. The CDR3 spans 15 residues. The germline gives CDR1 MNHEY, CDR2 SMNVEV (reference sequence). V lost 3 bases to trimming and J lost 5 bases; unmatched junction nucleotides: 9. The CDR3 region has the DNA TGTGCCAGCAGTTTTGAGGGGGCGCAGTGGACTGAAGCTTTCTTT. Protein sequence: CASSFEGAQWTEAFF.